The text below deals with one T cell receptor (beta chain). Its antigen is unknown. A read error may be the cause here, since a much bigger clone is one base away. CDR3 size: 15 residues. Looked up from germline, CDR1 is PRHDT and CDR2 is FYEKMQ (reference sequence). These data come from a study of tumor-infiltrating lymphocytes in primary liver carcinoma. Overall study context: Samples produced roughly 3.65 to 7.5 million productive TCRbeta reads, comparable across tissue types.

From about 0.5 ug of total RNA, TCR beta-specific cDNA was reverse-transcribed using a constant-region primer. TCR beta libraries came from three nested multiplex PCR rounds using slightly modified ARM-PCR. TRBV1-TRBV30 forward primers and a C-beta reverse primer were used in the first two PCR rounds, which each ran for about 10 cycles. TCRdb processed the multiplex PCR reads anew with MiXCR; each CDR3 protein has one entry. The table has about 75,000 distinct CDR3 sequences, roughly 71% seen once; the top ten hold approximately 26%. The roughly 17-32 mg bulk tissue piece was not sorted before simultaneous RNA and DNA extraction. Regarding the study as a whole: The overlap of tumor-adjacent and tumor-blood pairs was smaller than that of tumor region pairs.

The chain combines TRBV13 with TRBJ2-3, with D possibly matching TRBD1 (6 bases). This clonotype was obtained from a man aged 40-49 years with primary liver carcinoma and hepatitis B virus infection. The source material was tumor-adjacent normal liver tissue. The CDR3 loop reads CASSPGTRGTYTQYF. The CDR3 DNA reads TGTGCCAGCAGCCCTGGGACAAGGGGCACATATACGCAGTATTTT.